The next 7 T cell receptor beta chains were all read from a single sample in a study of OX40 agonist ivuxolimab in advanced cancers. The data were produced by immunoSEQ multiplex PCR, yet TCRdb's version contains in-frame clones alone and is incomplete. This table holds roughly 35,000 clones, more than 75% found once. The sequences come from CD4+ or CD8+ T cells sorted from blood, collected in a trial of the OX40 agonist ivuxolimab. The receptors derive from an adult with an advanced solid tumor such as melanoma, head and neck, liver or kidney cancer.

The V gene is TRBV4-1, the J gene TRBJ1-3; D is unclear. Germline V lookup: CDR1 MGHRA, CDR2 YSYEKL. The CDR3 has 16 amino acids. The V gene lost 0 bases and the J gene lost 4 bases, with 13 bases spanning the gap. CDR3 in amino acids: CASSQENRGYGNTIYF. The CDR3, as DNA: TGCGCCAGCAGCCAAGAGAATCGCGGATACGGAAACACCATATATTTT.

This clone was detected only a few times. The chain joins TRBV11-2 to TRBJ2-7, with a tentative D call TRBD1 (6 bases). Trimming stripped 1 base from V and 3 bases from J, with 10 bases between. The CDR3 has 14 amino acids. Looked up from germline, CDR1 is SGHAT and CDR2 is FQNNGV. The DNA for the CDR3 is TGTGCCAGCAGCTTAGGCACGACAGGCTACGAGCAGTACTTC. Its translation is CASSLGTTGYEQYF.

For this clone: One junction end disagrees with the germline gene, perhaps due to a read error. The same CDR3 can be traced to other DNA sequences in this sample. The chain uses TRBV6-1 and TRBJ2-7, with D tentatively TRBD1 (6 bases). CDR1 and CDR2 from the germline V gene are MNHNS and SASEGT. There are 8 residues in the CDR3. The CDR3 region has the DNA TGTGCCGGGGGCGAGCAGTACTTT. This translates into CAGGEQYF.

V and J are TRBV18 and TRBJ2-1; 9 nucleotides agree with TRBD1. The germline V gene encodes CDR1 KGHSH and CDR2 LQKENI. The V segment lost 4 bases and the J segment 9 bases; nucleotides outside the gene matches: 7. The CDR3 has 14 amino acids. In nucleotides, the CDR3 is TGTGCCAGCTCACTCTTCGACAGGGGGTCTGAGCAGTTCTTC. It yields the protein CASSLFDRGSEQFF.

The CDR3 sequence is CASSLGLGPYNEQFF. The CDR3 DNA reads as TGTGCCAGCAGCTTAGGGCTAGGGCCGTACAATGAGCAGTTCTTC. This chain links TRBV7-2 with TRBJ2-1, with D uncertain. V was pared by 1 base and J by 4 bases, with 11 bases between. Germline V lookup: CDR1 SGHTA, CDR2 FQGNSA. This CDR3 region has 15 residues. The variable domain in full, completed from reference TRBV7-2 and TRBJ2-1, reads GAGVSQSPSNKVTEKGKDVELRCDPISGHTALYWYRQSLGQGLEFLIYFQGNSAPDKSGLPSDRFSAERTGGSVSTLTIQRTQQEDSAVYLCASSLGLGPYNEQFFGPGTRLTVL.

The gene calls are TRBV7-9 and TRBJ2-1; no definite D call. This CDR3 comprises 13 residues. V dropped 8 bases and J dropped 2 bases, with 10 bases sitting between them. Per the germline V gene, CDR1 is SEHNR and CDR2 is FQNEAQ (reference sequence). The CDR3 coding sequence is TGTGCCAGCGCGAATTCCCCCTACAATGAGCAGTTCTTC. Encoded protein: CASANSPYNEQFF.

The chain is built from TRBV7-3 and TRBJ2-1; D is unresolved. Germline loops: CDR1 SGHTA, CDR2 FQGTGA. The V end was cut by 1 base, the J end by 5 bases, with 12 bases between. This CDR3 has 15 amino acids. As DNA, the CDR3 is TGTGCCAGCAGCTTAAGGTTGGCCCAGAACAATGAGCAGTTCTTC. Amino acid sequence: CASSLRLAQNNEQFF.